Shown below are 9 T cell receptor beta chains from a single sample sequenced in a study of blood T cell repertoires in COVID-19. Clones were sequenced by immunoSEQ multiplex PCR, and TCRdb holds only the in-frame ones, with some missing. The data hold more than 65,000 clones, with roughly three quarters observed a single time. The sample taken for sequencing was peripheral blood. These receptors were obtained from a man between 60 and 75 years old with acute or convalescent COVID-19.

The CDR3 region is CASSYDRGPPGANVLTF. The CDR3 nucleotides read TGTGCCAGCAGTTACGACAGGGGGCCCCCTGGGGCCAACGTCCTGACTTTC. J is TRBJ2-6 and V is TRBV6-2 or TRBV6-3; TRBD1 aligns across 10 bases. CDR1 MNHEY and CDR2 SVGEGT come from the germline V gene. Germline trimming cut 2 bases from V and 2 bases from J; bases unmatched to any gene: 3. The CDR3 runs to 17 residues.

The CDR3 spells CASSSRQGLTEAFF. The CDR3 region has the DNA TGTGCCAGTAGTAGTAGACAGGGGCTCACTGAAGCTTTCTTT. The gene calls are TRBV19 and TRBJ1-1; 8 bases are a match to TRBD1. CDR3 size: 14 residues. Germline lookup yields CDR1 LNHDA and CDR2 SQIVND (reference sequence). After removal of 4 bases from V and 4 bases from J, the junction contained 5 bases not matched to a gene.

The rearrangement joins TRBV4-1 to TRBJ1-2; D call uncertain. The CDR3 contains 15 residues. Germline assignment: CDR1 MGHRA and CDR2 YSYEKL. Trimming shortened V by 0 bases and J by 1 base, and 9 bases separated the two germline ends. The CDR3 reads CASSQDAQINYGYTF. Here the CDR3 DNA reads TGCGCCAGCAGCCAAGACGCTCAGATTAACTATGGCTACACCTTC.

The rearrangement uses TRBV5-4 and TRBJ2-5, with D maybe TRBD2 (5 bases). CDR3 length equals 15 residues. V was clipped by 4 bases and J by 1 base, with 14 bases between them. The germline V gene encodes CDR1 SGHNT and CDR2 YYREEE (reference sequence). CDR3 protein: CASSHPGSRQETQYF. Here the CDR3 DNA reads TGTGCCAGCAGCCACCCGGGGAGTCGCCAAGAGACCCAGTACTTC.

The genes are TRBV4-3 and TRBJ1-4; perhaps TRBD1 as D (6 bases). Trimming left V 8 bases short and J 7 bases short, with 11 bases between. Germline CDR1 reads LGHNA; CDR2 reads YSLEER. CDR3 length: 12 residues. Here the CDR3 reads CASQGGGEKLFF. The CDR3 coding sequence is TGCGCCAGCCAAGGGGGTGGTGAAAAACTGTTTTTT.

This clone appeared a few times. The gene calls are TRBV18 and TRBJ1-1, with 10 bases identical to TRBD1. This CDR3 is 14 amino acids long. The germline CDR1 and CDR2 sequences are KGHSH and LQKENI. With V trimmed by 3 bases and J by 5 bases, 3 bases remained unmatched. CDR3 DNA: TGTGCCAGCTCACCGGACAGGGGGTATACTGAAGCTTTCTTT. This sequence encodes CASSPDRGYTEAFF.

The rearrangement links TRBV11-2 to TRBJ1-4; possibly TRBD1 for D (6 bases). This CDR3 spans 15 amino acids. Germline V gene data show CDR1 as SGHAT and CDR2 as FQNNGV. V shed 3 bases and J shed 0 bases, with 8 bases lying between them. Written as DNA, the CDR3 is TGTGCCAGCAGCTTCGGACAGACAACTAATGAAAAACTGTTTTTT. Protein sequence: CASSFGQTTNEKLFF.

J is TRBJ1-5 and V is TRBV6-5; perhaps TRBD1 as D (6 bases). There are 13 residues in the CDR3. V lost 8 bases and J 7 bases, leaving 15 bases between the germline ends. Germline V lookup: CDR1 MNHEY, CDR2 SVGAGI. CDR3: CASLREGGQPQHF. CDR3 coding DNA: TGTGCCAGCCTAAGGGAGGGGGGACAGCCCCAGCATTTT.

V is TRBV7-2 and J is TRBJ1-2; TRBD1 might be the D (5 bases). CDR3 length: 13 amino acids. Germline V gene data show CDR1 as SGHTA and CDR2 as FQGNSA. The V and J ends lost 3 bases and 7 bases respectively, with 12 bases between them. The CDR3 DNA reads as TGTGCCAGCAGCTTGAACGGCCAGGGTGGCTACACCTTC. Amino acid sequence: CASSLNGQGGYTF. The full variable domain, rest sourced from reference TRBV7-2 and TRBJ1-2, is GAGVSQSPSNKVTEKGKDVELRCDPISGHTALYWYRQSLGQGLEFLIYFQGNSAPDKSGLPSDRFSAERTGGSVSTLTIQRTQQEDSAVYLCASSLNGQGGYTFGSGTRLTVV.